The text below deals with one T cell receptor beta chain. Only in-frame clones appear in the TCRdb table, and some are missing; sequencing was by immunoSEQ multiplex PCR. The sample yields 70,000 to 80,000 clones, 90% to 95% seen once. This specimen comes from a study of technical replicates of blood from several donors. This CDR3 is built from 13 residues. CDR1 is SGHNT, CDR2 YENEEA, per germline. V was clipped by 11 bases and J by 2 bases, with 13 bases between them. The sequencing input was T cells isolated from PBMCs. The genes are TRBV11-3 and TRBJ2-1, with D tentatively TRBD2 (6 bases). The receptor was isolated from a human donor in good health. Some clones in this sample may be carry-over from other donors' samples. The CDR3 sequence: CAPRGRPYNEQFF. Written as DNA, the CDR3 is TGTGCCCCCCGAGGGAGGCCCTACAATGAGCAGTTCTTC.